These T cell receptor beta chains were read from a single sample in a study of CD8 T cells in Susac syndrome. TCRdb re-derived calls from the immunoSEQ multiplex PCR reads in MiXCR, one entry per CDR3 protein. The sample carries approximately 190,000 distinct CDR3 sequences, about 93% recorded once. The sequenced sample consisted of CD4+ T cells from PBMCs. These receptors came from a human donor in good health. Each CDR3 is given with its conserved first and last residue. The order of the fields is J gene, V gene, CDR3 protein.

TRBJ2-7 TRBV28 CASSLIRGEQYF
TRBJ1-1 TRBV7-3 CASSQTGNTEAFF
TRBJ2-1 TRBV4-2 CASSQDNEQFF
TRBJ2-2 TRBV20-1 CSAWDTNTGELFF
TRBJ2-3 TRBV29-1 CSVGQGKDTQYF
TRBJ2-5 TRBV4-1 CASSQDRGTALDETQYF
TRBJ2-3 TRBV10-3 CAISESTSGLGTQYF
TRBJ2-7 TRBV29-1 CSVGGTGADEQYF
TRBJ2-3 TRBV7-2 CASSLLRRPDTQYF
TRBJ2-7 TRBV25-1 CASSETGQGSYEQYF
TRBJ1-1 TRBV7-2 CASSLGGGGEAFF
TRBJ2-3 TRBV6-5 CASSYTASGFSTDTQYF
TRBJ2-7 TRBV9 CASSVAGRFNEQYF
TRBJ2-5 TRBV18 CASSAWGSQETQYF
TRBJ1-2 TRBV20-1 CSAPDRESSLGYTF
TRBJ1-3 TRBV29-1 CSVEPGNGNTIYF
TRBJ2-3 TRBV5-1 CACGRLAGRSDTQYF
TRBJ2-3 TRBV20-1 CSAPLRSGPIGADTQYF
TRBJ2-3 TRBV5-4 CASSFPLAGAQRPYF
TRBJ2-2 TRBV2 CASRENTGELFF
TRBJ2-5 TRBV20-1 CSARDRARADGTQYF
TRBJ2-1 TRBV4-1 CASSQEGPEQFF
TRBJ1-6 TRBV9 CASSVRQVNSPLHF
TRBJ2-2 TRBV9 CASSVEAWVNTGELFF
TRBJ1-5 TRBV19 CASFRGEVNQPQHF
TRBJ1-2 TRBV13 CASTLTASGYTF
TRBJ1-1 TRBV2 CASSSGGGNTEAFF